What follows are 19 T cell receptor beta chains derived from one specimen sequenced in a study of blood T cell repertoires in COVID-19. Libraries were prepared by immunoSEQ multiplex PCR; TCRdb keeps only in-frame clonotypes and omits some of them. The data contain roughly 370,000 clones, 85% to 90% of them singletons. What was sequenced was PBMCs or T cells enriched from blood (not recorded which). All receptors derive from a woman aged 45-65 years who had recovered from COVID-19.

The rearrangement links TRBV19 to TRBJ1-1; 8 bases map to TRBD1. The germline V gene encodes CDR1 LNHDA and CDR2 SQIVND (reference sequence). The CDR3 covers 17 residues. The V and J ends lost 4 bases and 0 bases, in that order; junction bases with no gene match: 10. Written as DNA, the CDR3 is TGTGCCAGTAGTACCCTCCCAGGACAGGGCCTGAACACTGAAGCTTTCTTT. Translation gives CASSTLPGQGLNTEAFF.

This clone appeared once. The rearrangement joins TRBV27 to TRBJ1-2; the match to TRBD1 covers 8 bases. The CDR3 consists of 12 residues. CDR1 is MNHEY and CDR2 is SMNVEV in the germline V gene (reference sequence). J lost 8 bases, V lost 6 bases, and 5 bases had no gene match. CDR3 bases: TGTGCCAGCAGAGACAGGGGAGACGGCTACACCTTC. Its translation: CASRDRGDGYTF.

The chain recombines TRBV19 with TRBJ1-2; the D is unclear. Trimming pared 5 bases from V and 2 bases from J, leaving 12 bases between. Germline V gives CDR1 LNHDA, CDR2 SQIVND (reference sequence). This CDR3 is built from 14 residues. The CDR3 loop reads CASSYIGENYGYTF. In DNA, the CDR3 is TGTGCCAGTAGTTACATAGGAGAAAACTATGGCTACACCTTC.

The V gene is TRBV6-2 or TRBV6-3, the J gene TRBJ2-5, with TRBD2 identical over 7 bases. CDR1 and CDR2 (germline): MNHEY, SVGEGT. V shed 6 bases and J 4 bases; nucleotides not matched to a gene: 5. The CDR3 consists of 13 residues. This CDR3 reads CASSSGALETQYF. CDR3 DNA sequence: TGTGCCAGCAGCAGCGGGGCCCTAGAGACCCAGTACTTC.

The chain employs TRBV7-6 and TRBJ2-7; D gene ambiguous. The CDR3 totals 13 residues. Between the trimmed V and J ends, which lost 0 bases and 1 base, there was a span of 4 bases. Germline V gene data show CDR1 as SGHVS and CDR2 as FNYEAQ. CDR3 sequence: CASSLAISYEQYF. CDR3 nucleotides: TGTGCCAGCAGCTTAGCCATTTCCTACGAGCAGTACTTC. Variable domain in full (rest from reference TRBV7-6 and TRBJ2-7): GAGVSQSPRYKVTKRGQDVALRCDPISGHVSLYWYRQALGQGPEFLTYFNYEAQQDKSGLPNDRFSAERPEGSISTLTIQRTEQRDSAMYRCASSLAISYEQYFGPGTRLTVT.

This chain connects TRBV5-8 to TRBJ2-5; D is possibly TRBD2 (5 bases). The germline CDR1 and CDR2 sequences are SGHTS and YDEGEE. With 3 bases removed from V and 3 bases from J, the gap between germline ends came to 21 bases. This CDR3 spans 17 amino acids. DNA of the CDR3: TGTGCCAGCAGCTATCCCATCGCGGGCAGACCGAAAGAGACCCAGTACTTC. It codes for CASSYPIAGRPKETQYF.

The V and J genes are TRBV4-1 and TRBJ1-4; D is perhaps TRBD1 (6 bases). The CDR3 has 16 residues. The germline V and J ends were trimmed by 4 bases and 2 bases, with 14 bases remaining between them. Germline V gene lookup returns CDR1 MGHRA and CDR2 YSYEKL. CDR3: CASSLQGGATNEKLFF. CDR3 nucleotide sequence: TGCGCCAGCAGCCTCCAAGGGGGTGCGACTAATGAAAAACTGTTTTTT.

The chain has TRBV7-9 and TRBJ1-6; D is ambiguous. The germline V gene encodes CDR1 SEHNR and CDR2 FQNEAQ (reference sequence). Trimming shortened V by 0 bases and J by 8 bases, and 11 bases separated the two germline ends. This CDR3 is built from 15 residues. DNA for the CDR3: TGTGCCAGCAGCTTAGCTACGGGAGGAGATTCACCCCTCCACTTT. Translated, it gives CASSLATGGDSPLHF.

The V call is TRBV5-1, the J call TRBJ1-5; 8 nucleotides align to TRBD1. The V and J ends lost 4 bases and 7 bases, in that order; junction bases with no gene match: 7. The CDR3 has 14 residues. CDR1 SGHRS and CDR2 YFSETQ come from the germline V gene. The chain's CDR3 is CASSLQGADQPQHF. The DNA of the CDR3 is TGCGCCAGCAGCCTCCAGGGGGCAGACCAGCCCCAGCATTTT.

The V and J genes are TRBV6-1 and TRBJ1-2, with D unclear. The CDR3 has 16 residues. Deletions cut 4 bases from V and 0 bases from J, with 15 bases between. The germline gives CDR1 MNHNS, CDR2 SASEGT. CDR3 nucleotide sequence: TGTGCCAGCAGTGTCGACAACGGATTTCCTAACTATGGCTACACCTTC. It translates to CASSVDNGFPNYGYTF.

Only one count was recorded for this clone. The chain has TRBV3-1 (or the pseudogene TRBV3-2) and TRBJ1-2, with unresolved D. Germline CDR1 and CDR2: LGHDT and YNNKEL (reference sequence). V lost 5 bases and J 7 bases, leaving 8 bases between the germline ends. This CDR3 has 11 residues. CDR3 nucleotides: TGTGCCAGCAGCTCTGGCCGTGGCTACACCTTC. Its protein product is CASSSGRGYTF.

This clone was recorded once. The chain is built from TRBV7-6 and TRBJ2-2; D call uncertain. Trimming took 1 base from V and 6 from J, leaving 9 bases between them. Germline CDR1 and CDR2: SGHVS and FNYEAQ. The CDR3 is 14 amino acids. The CDR3: CASSLGFTSGELFF. For the CDR3, the DNA is TGTGCCAGCAGCTTAGGTTTTACTTCCGGGGAGCTGTTTTTT.

The gene calls are TRBV7-6 and TRBJ2-5; 10 nucleotides line up with TRBD1. CDR3 size: 15 residues. The V and J ends lost 2 bases and 2 bases, in that order; junction bases with no gene match: 2. In germline, CDR1 is SGHVS, CDR2 FNYEAQ. For the CDR3, the DNA is TGTGCCAGCAGCTTACGGACAGGGGGGCAAGAGACCCAGTACTTC. Translating gives CASSLRTGGQETQYF.

The chain joins TRBV5-6 to TRBJ1-5; no clear D. V dropped 2 bases and J dropped 2 bases, with 8 bases sitting between them. Germline V gene sequence: CDR1 SGHDT, CDR2 YYEEEE. The CDR3 sequence is 14 residues long. The CDR3 coding sequence is TGTGCCAGCAGCTTCCCCGGGGGCAATCAGCCCCAGCATTTT. Translating it yields CASSFPGGNQPQHF.

This clone has just a few counts. The chain has TRBV2 and TRBJ1-2, with a possible D match to TRBD1 (5 bases). Between the trimmed V and J ends, which lost 8 bases and 5 bases, there was a span of 24 bases. The germline CDR1 and CDR2 sequences are SNHLY and FYNNEI. The CDR3 totals 16 residues. The chain's CDR3 is CASEMTRGRPAYGYTF. Here the CDR3 DNA reads TGTGCCAGCGAAATGACGCGGGGCAGGCCCGCTTATGGCTACACCTTC.

The gene calls are TRBV5-5 and TRBJ1-2; D not resolved. Trimming cost V 4 bases and J 1 base, with 11 bases left between them. CDR3 size: 14 residues. Germline values: CDR1 SGHKS, CDR2 YYEKEE (reference sequence). CDR3 sequence reads: CASSQREGNYGYTF. CDR3 in DNA: TGTGCCAGCAGCCAAAGGGAGGGTAACTATGGCTACACCTTC.

For the CDR3, the DNA is TGCGCCAGCAGCTTGGGGCAGGACTACGAGCAGTACTTC. It is translated as CASSLGQDYEQYF. V usage is TRBV5-1 and J usage is TRBJ2-7, with D hard to call. The ends were cut back, 0 bases at V and 3 bases at J, with 7 bases in the middle. Germline lookup yields CDR1 SGHRS and CDR2 YFSETQ. CDR3 length equals 13 residues. Full variable domain (missing parts from reference TRBV5-1 and TRBJ2-7): KAGVTQTPRYLIKTRGQQVTLSCSPISGHRSVSWYQQTPGQGLQFLFEYFSETQRNKGNFPGRFSGRQFSNSRSEMNVSTLELGDSALYLCASSLGQDYEQYFGPGTRLTVT.

The gene calls are TRBV28 and TRBJ1-3, with D uncertain. The length of the CDR3 is 15 residues. Germline CDR1 reads MDHEN; CDR2 reads SYDVKM. V was clipped by 2 bases and J by 4 bases, with 12 bases between them. CDR3 in DNA: TGTGCCAGCAGTTTAATCAGGCCCCCCGGAAACACCATATATTTT. Protein: CASSLIRPPGNTIYF.

This clone was seen a single time. V gene TRBV18 combines with J gene TRBJ2-1; 16 bases are shared with TRBD2. The CDR3 runs 15 residues. Germline V lookup: CDR1 KGHSH, CDR2 LQKENI. Losses at the gene ends were 2 bases for V and 9 bases for J; bases not matched to a gene: 1. In DNA form, the CDR3 reads TGTGCCAGCTCACCAGGGACTAGCGGGGGGGGTGAGCAGTTCTTC. Translated: CASSPGTSGGGEQFF.